The TCR beta chain described here comes from a study of blood T cell repertoires in COVID-19. In the original workflow: From reference gene primer amplification, estimates of nucleated cell counts were derived. The data were produced by immunoSEQ multiplex PCR, yet TCRdb's version contains in-frame clones alone and is incomplete. V and J calls and clone size are as listed in that table; D and trimming were resolved from the DNA. The sample records more than 11,000 clones, 85% to 90% being singletons. This sequence was found in a middle-aged man with active COVID-19. Sequencing was performed on peripheral blood.

Here the CDR3 reads CASSFSGTTDTQYF. The CDR3 DNA reads TGCGCCAGCAGCTTTAGCGGGACCACAGATACGCAGTATTTT. V usage is TRBV5-1 and J usage is TRBJ2-3; 8 nucleotides match TRBD2. The germline V gene encodes CDR1 SGHRS and CDR2 YFSETQ. CDR3 length: 14 amino acids. V trimming: 2 bases; J trimming: 2 bases; junction bases outside the gene matches: 1.